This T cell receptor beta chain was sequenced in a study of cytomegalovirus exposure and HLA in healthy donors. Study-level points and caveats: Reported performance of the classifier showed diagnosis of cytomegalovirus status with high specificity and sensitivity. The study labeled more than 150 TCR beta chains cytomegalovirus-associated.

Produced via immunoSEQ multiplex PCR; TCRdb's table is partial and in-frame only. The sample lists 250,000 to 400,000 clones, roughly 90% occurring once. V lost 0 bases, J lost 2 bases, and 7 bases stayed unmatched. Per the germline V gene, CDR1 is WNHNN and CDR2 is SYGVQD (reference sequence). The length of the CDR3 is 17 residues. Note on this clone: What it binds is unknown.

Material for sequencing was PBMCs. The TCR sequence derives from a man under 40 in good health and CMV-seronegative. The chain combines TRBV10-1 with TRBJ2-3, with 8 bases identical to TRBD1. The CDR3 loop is CASSESGTGFFTDTQYF. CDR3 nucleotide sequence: TGCGCCAGCAGTGAGTCAGGGACAGGATTTTTCACAGATACGCAGTATTTT.